The rows below give T cell receptor beta chains drawn from one sample of a study of cytomegalovirus exposure and HLA in healthy donors. Profiled with immunoSEQ multiplex PCR; TCRdb holds only in-frame clones, not every one. The data hold tens of thousands of clones, with over 55% observed a single time. Input material: PBMCs. These receptors were collected from a woman aged 45-65 years in good health and CMV-seropositive. Each CDR3 is given with its conserved first and last residue. A D gene is named only where the DNA matches it firmly. For some rows the clone size is stated as once, few or many, or as a class when expanded; others skip it.

j_call,v_call,d_call,clone_size,cdr3_nt,cdr3_aa
TRBJ2-7,TRBV2,NA,NA,TGTGCCAGCAGTGAAGAGCGCCCCAATGGGGGGAACTACGAGCAGTACTTC,CASSEERPNGGNYEQYF
TRBJ2-5,TRBV6-1,NA,NA,TGTGCCGGCTCCAATCGGGCCCGCGGGGAGACCCAGTACTTC,CAGSNRARGETQYF
TRBJ2-1,TRBV6-5,TRBD2,NA,TGTGCCAGCGGCGGGGGGGCCGAGGAGTTCTTC,CASGGGAEEFF
TRBJ1-1,TRBV5-6,TRBD1,NA,TGTGCCAGCAGCTTGGAGGGACAGGGGTCTGTGAACACTGAAGCTTTCTTT,CASSLEGQGSVNTEAFF
TRBJ2-2,TRBV27,TRBD2,few,TGTGCCAGCAGTTTATCGTTAGCGGGGGGGCCCAACGGGGAGCTGTTTTTT,CASSLSLAGGPNGELFF
TRBJ2-4,TRBV27,NA,once,TGTGCCAGCAGCCCCACTCCATCTTTAGTAGCCAAAAACATTCAGTACTTC,CASSPTPSLVAKNIQYF
TRBJ2-3,TRBV14,NA,NA,TGTGCCAGCAGCAGTTTCGGGGAGAACACAGATACGCAGTATTTT,CASSSFGENTDTQYF
TRBJ1-5,TRBV28,NA,NA,TGTGCCAGCAGTTTTGGAGGGGCGGGGCAGCCCCAGCATTTT,CASSFGGAGQPQHF
TRBJ2-2,TRBV4-3,TRBD1,NA,TGCGCCAGCAGCCCCCGGACAGGGGGAGGAACCGGGGAGCTGTTTTTT,CASSPRTGGGTGELFF
TRBJ1-5,TRBV2,NA,NA,TGTGCCAGCAGTCTTAGTCACAGTAGCAATCAGCCCCAGCATTTT,CASSLSHSSNQPQHF
TRBJ2-7,TRBV23-1,TRBD2,NA,TGCGCCAGCAGTCAATTGGGGGCCCCTGTCGAAGCGGGGGACAAGTACGAGCAGTACTTC,CASSQLGAPVEAGDKYEQYF
TRBJ2-1,TRBV27,NA,NA,TGTGCCAGCAGTCCCAGGGACTTAAGAATTTTAGATGAGCAGTTCTTC,CASSPRDLRILDEQFF
TRBJ2-1,TRBV27,NA,NA,TGTGCCAGCAGTTTAACCGCAGGGGTAGGGAATGAGCAGTTCTTC,CASSLTAGVGNEQFF
TRBJ2-7,TRBV27,NA,NA,TGTGCCAGCAGTCCAAGTCAGGGGTGGGAGCAGTACTTC,CASSPSQGWEQYF
TRBJ2-3,TRBV5-1,NA,NA,TGCGCCAGCAGCTTGGATGGTCGGGGGACAGATACGCAGTATTTT,CASSLDGRGTDTQYF
TRBJ1-1,TRBV18,TRBD1,NA,TGTGCCAGCTCACCCTCCCAGGGACAGCTAAACACTGAAGCTTTCTTT,CASSPSQGQLNTEAFF
TRBJ1-6,TRBV19,NA,NA,TGTGCCAGTAGTACCGAGGGATGGGATTCACCCCTCCACTTT,CASSTEGWDSPLHF
TRBJ1-2,TRBV6-6,NA,NA,TGTGCCAGCAGCCGCATGGACACCTACTATGGCTACACCTTC,CASSRMDTYYGYTF
TRBJ2-7,TRBV28,NA,NA,TGTGCCAGCAGTTTGTTCTCTGCAGGGTTGCCCTACGAGCAGTACTTC,CASSLFSAGLPYEQYF
TRBJ1-1,TRBV7-2,TRBD1,NA,TGTGCCAGCAGCTTTTCTGGACAGGTTGAAGCTTTCTTT,CASSFSGQVEAFF
TRBJ2-3,TRBV18,TRBD2,few,TGTGCCAGCTCTCTCACCACAAGCGGGATGAGCACAGATACGCAGTATTTT,CASSLTTSGMSTDTQYF
TRBJ2-5,TRBV28,TRBD1,NA,TGTGCCAGCAGCATGGGACAGGGAAGGACTTTAGTCAAGACCCAGTACTTC,CASSMGQGRTLVKTQYF
TRBJ1-1,TRBV6-5,NA,NA,TGTGCCAGCAGTTACTCGGCAGGTAGTAACACTGAAGCTTTCTTT,CASSYSAGSNTEAFF
TRBJ1-2,TRBV6-6,NA,NA,TGTGCCAGCAGGGACCCGGACAGATCTGGCTACACCTTC,CASRDPDRSGYTF
TRBJ1-2,TRBV18,NA,NA,TGTGCCAGCTCTCCGATGGACAGTAACTATGGCTACACCTTC,CASSPMDSNYGYTF
TRBJ2-1,TRBV5-6,TRBD1,NA,TGTGCCAGCAGCTTGGTTCAGGGGGCAGCGCAGTTCTTC,CASSLVQGAAQFF
TRBJ1-5,TRBV5-1,NA,NA,TGCGCCAGCAGCCGGGACGGGGGTGATCAGCCCCAGCATTTT,CASSRDGGDQPQHF
TRBJ1-4,TRBV7-9,TRBD1,NA,TGTGCCAGCAGCCTAATGGGGACAGGGGATGAAAAACTGTTTTTT,CASSLMGTGDEKLFF
TRBJ2-7,TRBV5-1,TRBD1,NA,TGCGCCAGCAGCCAACAGGGGGCGGCTGAGCAGTACTTC,CASSQQGAAEQYF
TRBJ1-2,TRBV15,NA,NA,TGTGCCACCAGCCTCCGGGAGGGCGCCTTAGGCGGCTACACCTTC,CATSLREGALGGYTF
TRBJ2-6,TRBV7-6,TRBD1,few,TGTGCCAGCAGCCCGGTAACAGGGGACTCTGGGGCCAACGTCCTGACTTTC,CASSPVTGDSGANVLTF
TRBJ1-3,TRBV6-6,NA,few,TGTGCCAGCAGAGGGGGATACTCTGGAAACACCATATATTTT,CASRGGYSGNTIYF
TRBJ2-1,TRBV7-3,TRBD2,NA,TGTGCCAGCAGCCCTAGCGGGGGGCTCTCCTACAATGAGCAGTTCTTC,CASSPSGGLSYNEQFF
TRBJ2-7,TRBV19,TRBD1,NA,TGTGCCAGTAGTATCTCGACAGGGGGGGTCAACGAGCAGTACTTC,CASSISTGGVNEQYF
TRBJ2-4,TRBV6-6,NA,NA,TGTGCCAGCAGTTACTCGAGGGGGGGGGAAAACATTCAGTACTTC,CASSYSRGGENIQYF
TRBJ2-7,TRBV30,TRBD2,few,TGTGCCTGGAGTCCTAGCGGGGGGCCCTACGAGCAGTACTTC,CAWSPSGGPYEQYF
TRBJ1-2,TRBV27,TRBD1,NA,TGTGCCAGCAGCCTCAGGGGGTACGATGGCTACACCTTC,CASSLRGYDGYTF
TRBJ1-5,TRBV2,NA,NA,TGTGCCAGCACTTCTAATAGCAATCAGCCCCAGCATTTT,CASTSNSNQPQHF
TRBJ2-2,TRBV6-1,TRBD1,few,TGTGCCAGCAGTGTAAGCCCGGGACAGGGGTTCAACACCGGGGAGCTGTTTTTT,CASSVSPGQGFNTGELFF
TRBJ2-5,TRBV18,NA,NA,TGTGCCAGCTCCCCCCTAGGAAACGACCGGGAGACCCAGTACTTC,CASSPLGNDRETQYF
TRBJ1-6,TRBV9,NA,once,TGTGCCAGCAGCGTAGAAGGGGTAAATTCACCCCTCCACTTT,CASSVEGVNSPLHF
TRBJ2-7,TRBV28,NA,NA,TGTGCCACCGAGGTCCGACAGAGCTCCTACGAGCAGTACTTC,CATEVRQSSYEQYF
TRBJ1-2,TRBV5-1,NA,few,TGCGCCAGCCATGAAATGGGGGGAAGTGGCTACACCTTC,CASHEMGGSGYTF
TRBJ1-2,TRBV10-1,NA,NA,TGCGCCAGCAGTCCGGGACACGGCTATGGCTACACCTTC,CASSPGHGYGYTF
TRBJ2-5,TRBV7-2,NA,NA,TGTGCCAGCAGCTTAATCCAGCAAGAGACCCAGTACTTC,CASSLIQQETQYF
TRBJ2-7,TRBV5-1,NA,once,TGCGCCAGCAGCTTGGGCAGGATCGGTACGTTCGAGCAGTACTTC,CASSLGRIGTFEQYF
TRBJ2-1,TRBV30,NA,few,TGTGCCTGGAGCTACAGGCTCAAGAGGCAGTTCTTC,CAWSYRLKRQFF
TRBJ2-7,TRBV7-9,TRBD1,few,TGTGCCAGCGGGGGGGACAGGGATTCCTACGAGCAGTACTTC,CASGGDRDSYEQYF
TRBJ1-1,TRBV7-3,NA,NA,TGTGCCAGCAGCTCCACCATCGGGGGGAACACTGAAGCTTTCTTT,CASSSTIGGNTEAFF
TRBJ1-5,TRBV4-1,NA,few,TGCGCCAGCAGCCAAGAGGTAGGAACAGGGAGTCCGCCCCAGCATTTT,CASSQEVGTGSPPQHF
TRBJ1-4,TRBV27,TRBD1,NA,TGTGCCAGCAGTGGGACAGGGGGATATGAAAAACTGTTTTTT,CASSGTGGYEKLFF
TRBJ2-5,TRBV13,NA,NA,TGTGCCAGCAGACCTCAGGGGTTGGGAGAGACCCAGTACTTC,CASRPQGLGETQYF
TRBJ2-3,TRBV7-9,NA,few,TGTGCCAGCAAGACTTCGGGTACAGATACGCAGTATTTT,CASKTSGTDTQYF
TRBJ1-4,TRBV7-9,NA,NA,TGTGCCAGCAGCGGAGGGGGGGACCTCAATGAAAAACTGTTTTTT,CASSGGGDLNEKLFF